These 21 T cell receptor beta chains were all obtained from the same sample, sequenced in a study of glioma-infiltrating T cells after dendritic cell vaccination. Sequencing was performed with immunoSEQ multiplex PCR; in TCRdb, only in-frame clones are kept and a portion is missing. Of about 96,000 clones listed, approximately 80% were seen once; the top ten hold approximately 5.9%. Here the sequenced sample was blood, taken before dendritic cell vaccination. These receptors all stem from a human donor with glioblastoma.

This clone was detected many times. The chain combines TRBV7-8 with TRBJ2-7, with 7 nucleotides matching TRBD1. Germline trimming cut 3 bases from V and 3 bases from J; bases unmatched to any gene: 5. The CDR3 has 14 amino acids. Looked up from germline, CDR1 is SGHVS and CDR2 is FQNEAQ. This CDR3 is CASSFRDRLYEQYF. In DNA form, the CDR3 reads TGTGCCAGCAGCTTCCGGGACAGACTCTACGAGCAGTACTTC. The full variable domain, rest sourced from reference TRBV7-8 and TRBJ2-7, is GAGVSQSPRYKVAKRGQDVALRCDPISGHVSLFWYQQALGQGPEFLTYFQNEAQLDKSGLPSDRFFAERPEGSVSTLKIQRTQQEDSAVYLCASSFRDRLYEQYFGPGTRLTVT.

The rearrangement links TRBV7-9 to TRBJ2-5; 8 positions match TRBD2. CDR1 and CDR2 from the germline V gene are SEHNR and FQNEAQ (reference sequence). The CDR3 runs 14 residues. Trimming removed 5 bases from V and 4 bases from J; junction bases left unmatched: 6. In DNA, the CDR3 is TGTGCCAGCAGCGTCGTTGCGGGAGGAGAGACCCAGTACTTC. Translating gives CASSVVAGGETQYF.

The count of this clone is one. This chain links TRBV7-8 with TRBJ1-2; 8 bases match TRBD1. Germline loops: CDR1 SGHVS, CDR2 FQNEAQ. The V and J ends lost 3 bases and 3 bases, in that order; junction bases with no gene match: 6. The CDR3 sequence is 15 residues long. The CDR3 DNA follows: TGTGCCAGCAGCTTTAAAACAGGGGGAGACTATGGCTACACCTTC. Its protein is CASSFKTGGDYGYTF.

This chain joins TRBV5-1 and TRBJ2-1, with 10 bases that match TRBD2. Germline CDR1 is SGHRS and CDR2 is YFSETQ. The CDR3 runs 17 residues. With 4 bases clipped from V and 7 bases from J, the junction kept 14 bases outside the gene matches. The CDR3 bases are TGCGCCAGCAGCCCAGCGGGAGGGCCGGGGGAAAGAAATGAGCAGTTCTTC. It codes for CASSPAGGPGERNEQFF.

The V and J genes are TRBV19 and TRBJ1-2; 9 bases agree with TRBD1. Germline values: CDR1 LNHDA, CDR2 SQIVND (reference sequence). There are 15 residues in the CDR3. Trimming at V came to 4 bases and at J to 1 base, leaving 4 bases not matched to a gene. CDR3 loop: CASSTRQGDNYGYTF. CDR3 DNA: TGTGCCAGTAGTACTCGACAGGGGGATAACTATGGCTACACCTTC. The variable domain in full, with the rest retrieved from reference TRBV19 and TRBJ1-2, is DGGITQSPKYLFRKEGQNVTLSCEQNLNHDAMYWYRQDPGQGLRLIYYSQIVNDFQKGDIAEGYSVSREKKESFPLTVTSAQKNPTAFYLCASSTRQGDNYGYTFGSGTRLTVV.

The J gene is TRBJ1-1, the V gene TRBV10-3; no definite D call. Per germline, CDR1 ENHRY and CDR2 SYGVKD. The germline V and J ends were trimmed by 0 bases and 7 bases, with 12 bases remaining between them. There are 14 residues in the CDR3. The CDR3 reads CAISESSYTDEAFF. CDR3 bases: TGTGCCATCAGTGAGTCAAGCTACACAGATGAAGCTTTCTTT.

This clone was seen a few times. This sequence joins TRBV7-9 and TRBJ2-7; 11 nucleotides align to TRBD1. J gave up 5 bases and V 5 bases, and 5 bases lay outside the gene matches. CDR1 SEHNR and CDR2 FQNEAQ come from the germline V gene (reference sequence). CDR3 length: 14 amino acids. CDR3 loop: CASSPGQGADEQYF. The CDR3, as DNA: TGTGCCAGCAGCCCCGGACAGGGGGCCGACGAGCAGTACTTC.

The chain has TRBV5-1 and TRBJ1-2; D might be TRBD1 (5 bases). Germline CDR1 is SGHRS and CDR2 is YFSETQ. This CDR3 has 16 residues. Trimming removed 3 bases from V and 1 base from J, with 16 bases in between. DNA of the CDR3: TGCGCCAGCAGCTGGGTCCCGACAGATAGTAACTATGGCTACACCTTC. Residues: CASSWVPTDSNYGYTF.

The chain employs TRBV5-1 and TRBJ1-2; tentative D call: TRBD1 (6 bases). Trimming removed 2 bases from V and 2 bases from J, with 7 bases in between. The length of the CDR3 is 13 residues. Germline CDR1 is SGHRS and CDR2 is YFSETQ. The chain's CDR3 is CASSFGTNYGYTF. DNA of the CDR3: TGCGCCAGCAGCTTCGGGACAAACTATGGCTACACCTTC.

The chain uses TRBV30 and TRBJ1-4, with 10 bases identical to TRBD1. The CDR3 has 17 amino acids. CDR1 and CDR2 (germline): GTSNPN, SVGIG (reference sequence). V was clipped by 3 bases and J by 5 bases; unmatched bases: 12. The CDR3 is CAWRAGQGVVWNEKLFF. DNA of the CDR3: TGTGCCTGGAGGGCAGGACAGGGGGTCGTTTGGAATGAAAAACTGTTTTTT.

The chain links TRBV18 to TRBJ2-7, with 8 positions matching TRBD1. After removal of 3 bases from V and 6 bases from J, the junction contained 7 bases not matched to a gene. CDR3 size: 14 residues. Germline loops: CDR1 KGHSH, CDR2 LQKENI. The DNA for the CDR3 is TGTGCCAGCTCACCTGGACAGGGTATGGTCGAGCAGTACTTC. Its protein is CASSPGQGMVEQYF.

V gene TRBV11-3 combines with J gene TRBJ1-5, with D possibly being TRBD1 (5 bases). The V gene's germline CDR1 is SGHNT and CDR2 YENEEA. Trimming took off 6 bases at V and 4 bases at J, with 10 bases between the two ends. The CDR3 has 13 amino acids. This CDR3 reads CASRPGTNQPQHF. The CDR3 nucleotides read TGTGCCAGCAGACCCGGGACTAATCAGCCCCAGCATTTT. Supplemented by reference TRBV11-3 and TRBJ1-5, the full variable domain reads EAGVVQSPRYKIIEKKQPVAFWCNPISGHNTLYWYLQNLGQGPELLIRYENEEAVDDSQLPKDRFSAERLKGVDSTLKIQPAELGDSAVYLCASRPGTNQPQHFGDGTRLSIL.

This clone has a single count. The chain combines TRBV6-6 with TRBJ1-5; tentative D call: TRBD1 (5 bases). Germline V lookup: CDR1 MNHNY, CDR2 SVGAGI (reference sequence). Trimming left V 3 bases short and J 5 bases short, with 11 bases between. This CDR3 is built from 14 residues. Here the CDR3 DNA reads TGTGCCAGCAGTTATGGGGGGGATCATCAGCCCCAGCATTTT. Protein sequence: CASSYGGDHQPQHF.

The chain has TRBV19 and TRBJ1-1; 9 nucleotides agree with TRBD1. The CDR3 is made up of 14 amino acids. V was pared by 3 bases and J by 4 bases, with 3 bases of the junction left unmatched. The germline CDR1 and CDR2 sequences are LNHDA and SQIVND (reference sequence). The chain's CDR3 is CASSMGQGSTEAFF. The CDR3 region has the DNA TGTGCCAGTAGTATGGGACAGGGTAGCACTGAAGCTTTCTTT.

This chain connects TRBV29-1 to TRBJ2-1; D is ambiguous. Germline V lookup: CDR1 SQVTM, CDR2 ANQGSEA. V lost 4 bases and J lost 2, with 12 bases in between. The CDR3 totals 14 residues. The CDR3 region has the DNA TGCAGCGTTGGAACCACAGACCCCTACAATGAGCAGTTCTTC. It encodes CSVGTTDPYNEQFF.

In its sample, this clone was seen once. The V gene is TRBV27, the J gene TRBJ1-1; no reliable D call. The CDR3 extends over 13 amino acids. V gave up 5 bases and J gave up 1 base, with 8 bases separating them. CDR1 MNHEY and CDR2 SMNVEV come from the germline V gene (reference sequence). The CDR3 is CASSPLPNTEAFF. CDR3 bases: TGTGCCAGCAGTCCACTTCCGAACACTGAAGCTTTCTTT.

This clone was counted between two and nine times. V usage is TRBV5-6 and J usage is TRBJ2-3; D possibly corresponds to TRBD1 (6 bases). The CDR3 is made up of 16 amino acids. The V gene's germline CDR1 is SGHDT and CDR2 YYEEEE. Trimming left V 1 base short and J 2 bases short, with 14 bases between. The CDR3 reads CASSLYQGRVTDTQYF. In DNA, the CDR3 is TGTGCCAGCAGCTTGTACCAGGGGCGAGTCACAGATACGCAGTATTTT.

The chain carries TRBV18 and TRBJ2-1; a weak D match, TRBD1 (5 bases). The CDR3 contains 15 residues. Germline values: CDR1 KGHSH, CDR2 LQKENI. Deletions cut 5 bases from V and 0 bases from J, with 11 bases between. In nucleotides, the CDR3 is TGTGCCAGCTCAGGGGCAGTAGACTCCTACAATGAGCAGTTCTTC. Its protein product is CASSGAVDSYNEQFF.

The gene calls are TRBV6-1 and TRBJ1-3; TRBD1 is a possible D gene (5 bases). Trimming cost V 7 bases and J 4 bases, with 8 bases left between them. The CDR3 loop spans 12 amino acids. Germline V gene lookup returns CDR1 MNHNS and CDR2 SASEGT. CDR3 nucleotide sequence: TGTGCCAGCATCGCAGGGGGAAACACCATATATTTT. Translated, it gives CASIAGGNTIYF.

This clone was found a few times. This chain links TRBV6-4 with TRBJ1-3; 7 nucleotides agree with TRBD1. Germline values: CDR1 MRHNA, CDR2 SNTAGT. This CDR3 region has 16 residues. Unmatched junction bases numbered 11, after V lost 5 bases and J lost 4 bases. CDR3 in amino acids: CASSPDRVWRGNTIYF. CDR3 in DNA: TGTGCCAGCAGTCCAGACAGGGTATGGCGGGGAAACACCATATATTTT.

The V gene is TRBV21-1, the J gene TRBJ2-4; the table's TRBD2 call for D was not verified on the DNA. TRBV21-1 is tagged as a pseudogene. The CDR3 spans 17 residues. The CDR3 spells CASSEGPGDGSKNIQYF. DNA of the CDR3: TGTGCCAGCAGCGAAGGTCCGGGGGATGGATCCAAAAACATTCAGTACTTC.